This entry lists 5 T cell receptor beta chains sequenced from one sample in a study of T cells in localized non-small cell lung cancer (dated by TCRdb to about 2020). Library method: the immunoSEQ multiplex PCR assay. The table comes from immuneACCESS by way of TCRdb, which keeps in-frame sequences with V and J called. Part of the clones is missing from these tables; in studies checked, under half for an unresolved V gene and the rest for unknown reasons. The sample has about 6,100 clones on record, more than 35% of them singletons. The ten largest clones add up to approximately 8.1% of the sample. The input for sequencing was lung tumor tissue, taken before any cancer treatment. Receptor source: a man aged 35 to 69 with stage III lung adenocarcinoma.

The V gene is TRBV12-5, the J gene TRBJ2-1, with 11 bases aligning to TRBD2. There are 15 residues in the CDR3. CDR1 and CDR2 (germline): LGHNT, FRNRAP. Trimming removed 6 bases from V and 4 bases from J; junction bases left unmatched: 5. The CDR3 reads CASGLGTSGYNEQFF. DNA of the CDR3: TGTGCTAGTGGCCTCGGGACTAGCGGATACAATGAGCAGTTCTTC.

This chain joins TRBV18 and TRBJ1-4, with a possible D match to TRBD1 (6 bases). V was cut by 1 base and J by 6 bases, with 9 bases left in between. The CDR3 has 14 residues. Germline V gives CDR1 KGHSH, CDR2 LQKENI. The CDR3 reads CASSPRSGDEKLFF. DNA for the CDR3: TGTGCCAGCTCACCACGGTCAGGGGATGAAAAACTGTTTTTT.

The chain combines TRBV19 with TRBJ1-3, with 7 bases lining up with TRBD1. J was trimmed by 4 bases and V by 6 bases; bases with no gene match: 9. Germline CDR1 is LNHDA and CDR2 is SQIVND (reference sequence). This CDR3 has 15 residues. CDR3 residues: CASSPDRVSGNTIYF. The CDR3 DNA reads as TGTGCCAGTAGCCCCGACAGGGTGTCCGGAAACACCATATATTTT.

V is TRBV11-3 and J is TRBJ2-2; 9 bases line up with TRBD2. Germline V gene data show CDR1 as SGHNT and CDR2 as YENEEA. The CDR3 totals 15 residues. With 3 bases clipped from V and 3 bases from J, the junction kept 2 bases outside the gene matches. The CDR3 nucleotides are TGTGCCAGCAGCTTGGGGACTAGCTACACCGGGGAGCTGTTTTTT. This codes for CASSLGTSYTGELFF.

The chain couples TRBV19 to TRBJ1-5; possibly TRBD1 for D (5 bases). Trimming removed 8 bases at V and 2 bases at J, with 13 bases between. The length of the CDR3 is 14 residues. Germline-derived CDR1 and CDR2 are LNHDA and SQIVND (reference sequence). Here the CDR3 DNA reads TGTGCCAGTTGCGACCAGGGCGGCAATCAGCCCCAGCATTTT. Its translation: CASCDQGGNQPQHF.